The rows below give T cell receptor beta chains drawn from one sample of a study of blood T cell repertoires in COVID-19. Profiling relied on immunoSEQ multiplex PCR, and the TCRdb table lists in-frame clones only, not all of them. The table records fewer than 350,000 clones, roughly nine tenths of them present only once. Sequencing input: PBMCs or T cells enriched from blood (not recorded which). The receptors were gathered from a woman in her 40s who had recovered from COVID-19. Each CDR3 is given with its conserved first and last residue. Some rows have no size entry. The others give once, few or many, or a class for an expanded clone.

clone_size j_call v_call cdr3_aa
NA TRBJ2-3 TRBV12-5 CASGEGVVSTDTQYF
NA TRBJ2-5 TRBV5-6 CASSFKKGAQETQYF
NA TRBJ2-7 TRBV19 CASSSASSGSYEQYF
few TRBJ2-5 TRBV7-9 CASSLLAETQYF
NA TRBJ2-2 TRBV7-2 CASSLMRATGELFF
NA TRBJ2-3 TRBV7-2 CASSLGGQPTDTQYF
NA TRBJ2-7 TRBV7-9 CASNILGAYEQYF
NA TRBJ2-2 TRBV5-4 CASSLQGSGELFF
once TRBJ1-2 TRBV7-2 CASSLNGESYTF
NA TRBJ1-5 TRBV6-2/TRBV6-3 CASSYWGGDIQPQHF